What follows are 8 T cell receptor beta chains derived from one specimen sequenced in a study of blood T cells in healthy people across ages. Together with a sample-barcoded 5' primer, a J-beta primer mix was included in a second PCR lasting about 7 to 11 cycles. MiXCR, applied by TCRdb to the 5' RACE reads, yields one record per CDR3 protein. The sample lists about 580,000 distinct CDR3 sequences, less than 60% occurring once. The material sequenced was blood. The receptors come from a man older than 75 in good health.

This clonotype has just a few counts. The chain links TRBV6-5 to TRBJ1-1; D ambiguous. V was pared by 2 bases and J by 1 base, with 11 bases between. CDR1 is MNHEY and CDR2 is SVGAGI in the germline V gene. This CDR3 has 15 amino acids. The CDR3 region has the DNA TGTGCCAGCAGTTACCCCGGACTCTCGAACACTGAAGCTTTCTTT. Translated, it gives CASSYPGLSNTEAFF.

This clonotype was counted at least ten times. J is TRBJ2-5 and V is TRBV7-2; 8 nucleotides line up with TRBD1. V trimming: 5 bases; J trimming: 1 base; junction bases outside the gene matches: 3. The germline V gene encodes CDR1 SGHTA and CDR2 FQGNSA. The CDR3 has 14 residues. The CDR3, as DNA: TGTGCCAGCAGCATAGGGACAGGCCAAGAGACCCAGTACTTC. It is translated as CASSIGTGQETQYF.

This clonotype was observed a few times. The rearrangement links TRBV20-1 to TRBJ2-3; no firm D call. CDR1 and CDR2 (germline): DFQATT, SNEGSKA (reference sequence). V lost 3 bases and J 0 bases, leaving 7 bases between the germline ends. The CDR3 has 13 amino acids. CDR3 nucleotide sequence: TGCAGTGCTAGCAGGTCTAGCACAGATACGCAGTATTTT. Its translation is CSASRSSTDTQYF.

The V and J genes are TRBV20-1 and TRBJ2-1; 10 bases map to TRBD1. CDR1 DFQATT and CDR2 SNEGSKA come from the germline V gene (reference sequence). Trimming removed 6 bases from V and 8 bases from J; junction bases left unmatched: 7. This CDR3 has 13 residues. CDR3 nucleotide sequence: TGCAGTGCCCGGACAGGGGGAAAGGATGAGCAGTTCTTC. Its translation: CSARTGGKDEQFF.

The V gene is TRBV9, the J gene TRBJ1-4; D is perhaps TRBD1 (5 bases). V shed 4 bases and J shed 1 base, with 11 bases lying between them. The V gene's germline CDR1 is SGDLS and CDR2 YYNGEE. CDR3 size: 15 residues. The CDR3 DNA sequence: TGTGCCAGCAGCCCCCGGGGGGGAACTAATGAAAAACTGTTTTTT. Translated: CASSPRGGTNEKLFF.

This clonotype was recorded a few times. This chain joins TRBV5-5 and TRBJ2-5; D gene ambiguous. V shed 1 base and J shed 0 bases, with 4 bases lying between them. This CDR3 has 13 amino acids. Per the germline V gene, CDR1 is SGHKS and CDR2 is YYEKEE (reference sequence). The CDR3 DNA sequence: TGTGCCAGCAGCTTGCCCTACCAAGAGACCCAGTACTTC. It specifies CASSLPYQETQYF.

This clonotype was seen many times. The chain employs TRBV3-1 and TRBJ2-1; the D gene is possibly TRBD1 (5 bases). CDR3 size: 16 residues. Between the trimmed V and J ends, which lost 0 bases and 2 bases, there was a span of 11 bases. Germline-derived CDR1 and CDR2 are LGHDT and YNNKEL (reference sequence). As DNA, the CDR3 is TGTGCCAGCAGCCAAGATCTGGCAGGGACCTACAATGAGCAGTTCTTC. Translation gives CASSQDLAGTYNEQFF.

V usage is TRBV20-1 and J usage is TRBJ2-3; D is undetermined. Germline V gene lookup returns CDR1 DFQATT and CDR2 SNEGSKA (reference sequence). This CDR3 contains 11 residues. Between the trimmed V and J ends, which lost 0 bases and 6 bases, there was a span of 4 bases. For the CDR3, the DNA is TGCAGTGCTAGAGATGGCGATACGCAGTATTTT. Protein sequence: CSARDGDTQYF.